The next 5 T cell receptor beta chains were all read from a single sample in a study of blood T cell repertoires in COVID-19. Assay: immunoSEQ multiplex PCR; the TCRdb copy retains only in-frame clones and omits some. The sample holds 95,000 to 110,000 clones, about 80% seen once. Sequenced input: peripheral blood. These receptor sequences come from a woman older than 75 with active or convalescent COVID-19.

This clone has just one count. The chain joins TRBV7-3 to TRBJ2-2; TRBD1 matches 8 bases. The CDR3 covers 15 residues. Germline lookup yields CDR1 SGHTA and CDR2 FQGTGA. V lost 4 bases, J lost 8 bases, and 9 bases stayed unmatched. The CDR3 sequence: CASSSGQAGVGELFF. The CDR3, as DNA: TGTGCCAGCAGCTCGGGACAGGCGGGCGTGGGGGAGCTGTTTTTT. Filled out from reference TRBV7-3 and TRBJ2-2, the complete variable domain reads GAGVSQTPSNKVTEKGKYVELRCDPISGHTALYWYRQSLGQGPEFLIYFQGTGAADDSGLPNDRFFAVRPEGSVSTLKIQRTERGDSAVYLCASSSGQAGVGELFFGEGSRLTVL.

The chain links TRBV19 to TRBJ1-2, with 7 bases identical to TRBD1. V shed 7 bases and J 8 bases; nucleotides not matched to a gene: 13. CDR1 is LNHDA, CDR2 SQIVND, per germline (reference sequence). The CDR3 runs to 14 residues. CDR3: CASKFVDRDDGYTF. The DNA of the CDR3 is TGTGCCAGTAAGTTTGTCGACAGGGACGACGGCTACACCTTC.

The chain combines TRBV7-3 with TRBJ1-1; 8 positions agree with TRBD1. V gave up 2 bases and J gave up 4 bases; unmatched junction bases: 6. The CDR3 extends over 15 amino acids. Per germline, CDR1 SGHTA and CDR2 FQGTGA. CDR3: CASSLSGGGSTEAFF. CDR3 sequence (DNA): TGTGCCAGCAGCTTATCAGGGGGCGGTTCCACTGAAGCTTTCTTT.

The V gene is TRBV28, the J gene TRBJ1-4; 9 nucleotides match TRBD1. Germline CDR1 MDHEN, CDR2 SYDVKM. The CDR3 contains 16 residues. J lost 7 bases, V lost 2 bases, and 8 bases had no gene match. CDR3 amino acids: CASSLGWGQGREKLFF. CDR3 in DNA: TGTGCCAGCAGTTTAGGTTGGGGACAGGGACGTGAAAAACTGTTTTTT.

The chain uses TRBV11-2 and TRBJ1-3; TRBD1 is a possible D gene (5 bases). Germline CDR1 is SGHAT and CDR2 is FQNNGV. V shed 4 bases and J shed 0 bases, with 19 bases lying between them. The CDR3 spans 18 residues. The CDR3 coding sequence is TGTGCCAGCAGCTCCTTCCGACAGCTCACCGGCTCTGGAAACACCATATATTTT. Translating gives CASSSFRQLTGSGNTIYF.